These 9 T cell receptor beta chains were sequenced from one sample in a study of T-cell reconstitution after alpha-beta-depleted transplantation in children. Unique molecular identifiers were incorporated into the prepared TCRbeta library. TCRdb reanalysed the PCR reads using MiXCR and keeps one entry per CDR3 protein. The table lists hundreds of thousands of distinct CDR3 sequences, 15% to 20% of them singletons. This specimen consisted of PBMCs, mostly from graft donor cells, obtained 360 days after TCRalphabeta/CD19-depleted stem cell transplant. Source of these receptors: a male patient aged 2 to 10 who had a stem cell transplant for acute lymphoblastic leukemia, so the T cells may come from the graft donor.

The genes are TRBV27 and TRBJ2-2; D gene ambiguous. Germline CDR1 MNHEY, CDR2 SMNVEV (reference sequence). V lost 2 bases and J lost 8, with 3 bases in between. The CDR3 is made up of 11 amino acids. The CDR3 sequence is CASSLKGELFF. CDR3 nucleotides: TGTGCCAGCAGTTTAAAGGGGGAGCTGTTTTTT.

The sample holds a few counts of this clonotype. The chain recombines TRBV28 with TRBJ2-1; D ambiguous. CDR3 length equals 12 residues. Trimming took off 8 bases at V and 4 bases at J, with 9 bases between the two ends. Germline V lookup: CDR1 MDHEN, CDR2 SYDVKM. CDR3 protein: CASGTEYNEQFF. The CDR3, as DNA: TGTGCCAGCGGTACGGAGTACAATGAGCAGTTCTTC.

V usage is TRBV5-1 and J usage is TRBJ2-3; D might be TRBD1 (6 bases). The V gene's germline CDR1 is SGHRS and CDR2 YFSETQ. The CDR3 has 18 amino acids. Trimming cost V 2 bases and J 2 bases, with 21 bases left between them. Written as DNA, the CDR3 is TGCGCCAGCAGCTTAGGCCCTAGGTGGACAGTGTACACAGATACGCAGTATTTT. This encodes CASSLGPRWTVYTDTQYF.

The genes are TRBV11-2 and TRBJ2-7, with 9 bases matching TRBD2. CDR3 length: 17 amino acids. Per the germline V gene, CDR1 is SGHAT and CDR2 is FQNNGV. V was clipped by 0 bases and J by 4 bases; unmatched bases: 10. CDR3 sequence: CASSLDTSGSPRYEQYF. CDR3 coding DNA: TGTGCCAGCAGCTTAGATACTAGCGGGTCTCCCAGGTACGAGCAGTACTTC.

This clonotype was recorded many times. V gene TRBV12-3 or TRBV12-4 combines with J gene TRBJ2-5, with unresolved D. Trimming stripped 8 bases from V and 2 bases from J, with 12 bases between. This CDR3 is built from 13 residues. The CDR3 region has the DNA TGTGCCAGCCCGACGGGTGGGCAAGAGACCCAGTACTTC. It translates to CASPTGGQETQYF.

In this sample, this clonotype turned up a few times. V and J are TRBV6-1 and TRBJ2-3, with TRBD2 matching over 11 bases. V shed 6 bases and J 4 bases; nucleotides not matched to a gene: 6. The CDR3 totals 15 residues. CDR1 is MNHNS, CDR2 SASEGT, per germline. The CDR3 DNA reads as TGTGCCAGCAGAACACTAGCGGGAGAGGCAGATACGCAGTATTTT. Its protein product is CASRTLAGEADTQYF.

This clonotype occurred many times. V gene TRBV10-3 combines with J gene TRBJ1-5; 9 bases are shared with TRBD1. This CDR3 is 14 amino acids long. With V trimmed by 8 bases and J by 6 bases, 8 bases remained unmatched. Germline CDR1 ENHRY, CDR2 SYGVKD. The CDR3 is CAISWDRETQPQHF. Here the CDR3 DNA reads TGTGCCATCTCCTGGGACAGGGAAACTCAGCCCCAGCATTTT.

V is TRBV24-1 and J is TRBJ2-1; D unresolved. The CDR3 spans 14 residues. Trimming took off 3 bases at V and 10 bases at J, with 15 bases between the two ends. CDR1 and CDR2 (germline): KGHDR, SFDVKD. Written as DNA, the CDR3 is TGTGCCACCAGTGATATCCCCTCCCTGAAAGAGCAGTTCTTC. Translation gives CATSDIPSLKEQFF.

V and J are TRBV20-1 and TRBJ2-3; no clear D gene. With 0 bases removed from V and 6 bases from J, the gap between germline ends came to 7 bases. The germline V gene encodes CDR1 DFQATT and CDR2 SNEGSKA (reference sequence). This CDR3 comprises 12 residues. In nucleotides, the CDR3 is TGCAGTGCTAGAGATTTTGGGGATACGCAGTATTTT. Its protein is CSARDFGDTQYF.